This TCR beta chain was obtained from a study of blood T cell repertoires in COVID-19. Germline V gene data show CDR1 as SGHTA and CDR2 as FQGTGA. This CDR3 is 13 amino acids long. V was shortened by 5 bases and J by 4 bases, with 11 bases between the two germline ends. Libraries were prepared by immunoSEQ multiplex PCR; TCRdb keeps only in-frame clonotypes and omits some of them. The table shows fewer than 250,000 clones, with around 84% occurring only once. The source is a woman in her twenties or thirties who had recovered from COVID-19. J is TRBJ1-1 and V is TRBV7-3; D is perhaps TRBD1 (6 bases). Sample: PBMCs or T cells enriched from blood (not recorded which). The CDR3 reads CASSTTGSTEAFF. CDR3 sequence (DNA): TGTGCCAGCAGCACAACAGGGTCCACTGAAGCTTTCTTT.